These 31 T cell receptor beta chains were all obtained from the same sample, sequenced in a study of OX40 agonist ivuxolimab in advanced cancers. Assay used: immunoSEQ multiplex PCR; TCRdb lists only in-frame clones, some missing. The repertoire has some 89,000 clones, about 81% of them found once; the top ten carry roughly 1.7%. Sequences were derived from CD4+ or CD8+ T cells sorted from blood, sampled in a trial of the OX40 agonist ivuxolimab. Receptor source: an adult with an advanced solid tumor such as melanoma, head and neck, liver or kidney cancer.

The chain links TRBV9 to TRBJ1-3, with a possible D match to TRBD1 (6 bases). Germline CDR1 SGDLS, CDR2 YYNGEE. This CDR3 is 14 amino acids long. V lost 0 bases and J lost 4, with 8 bases in between. CDR3 sequence: CASSVGTDGNTIYF. CDR3 DNA sequence: TGTGCCAGCAGCGTAGGGACAGACGGAAACACCATATATTTT.

The chain has TRBV4-1 and TRBJ2-7; TRBD2 matches 8 bases. The CDR3 extends over 19 amino acids. The V gene end was trimmed by 4 bases and the J gene end by 0 bases; junction bases not matched to a gene: 17. Germline V gene lookup returns CDR1 MGHRA and CDR2 YSYEKL. CDR3 nucleotides: TGCGCCAGCAGCCGACAATCATCAGTTAGCGGGGCCCCCTCCTACGAGCAGTACTTC. Translated: CASSRQSSVSGAPSYEQYF.

The chain combines TRBV4-2 with TRBJ2-5; 7 nucleotides line up with TRBD2. V shed 0 bases and J 5 bases; nucleotides not matched to a gene: 3. The CDR3 covers 14 residues. Looked up from germline, CDR1 is LGHNA and CDR2 is YNFKEQ. This chain's CDR3 is CASSQEGGMETQYF. The DNA of the CDR3 is TGTGCCAGCAGCCAAGAGGGAGGGATGGAGACCCAGTACTTC.

CDR3 bases: TGTGCCAGCAGCTTAGCCGGAATCGAACGGCCCCAGCATTTT. This sequence encodes CASSLAGIERPQHF. This chain joins TRBV11-2 and TRBJ1-5; no clear D gene. V shed 1 base and J shed 9 bases, with 13 bases lying between them. This CDR3 region has 14 residues. Germline CDR1 SGHAT, CDR2 FQNNGV.

V and J are TRBV5-5 and TRBJ2-1, with 8 nucleotides matching TRBD2. CDR1 SGHKS and CDR2 YYEKEE come from the germline V gene (reference sequence). This CDR3 has 16 amino acids. The J segment lost 2 bases and the V segment lost 4 bases, leaving 8 bases of the junction unmatched. For the CDR3, the DNA is TGTGCCAGCAGCGGATCGGGGGGGCCTCCCTACAATGAGCAGTTCTTC. Translating it yields CASSGSGGPPYNEQFF.

The genes are TRBV28 and TRBJ2-7; D unresolved. This CDR3 is built from 13 residues. Germline V gives CDR1 MDHEN, CDR2 SYDVKM. Trimming removed 6 bases at V and 2 bases at J, with 11 bases between. CDR3 sequence: CASRFDITYEQYF. The CDR3 coding sequence is TGTGCCAGCAGGTTCGACATTACCTACGAGCAGTACTTC.

This sequence joins TRBV10-3 and TRBJ2-7; maybe TRBD1 (6 bases). V lost 2 bases and J 3 bases, leaving 11 bases between the germline ends. CDR3 size: 14 residues. In germline, CDR1 is ENHRY, CDR2 SYGVKD. The CDR3 DNA reads as TGTGCCATCAGTGAGGGACAGTTGGTCTACGAGCAGTACTTC. Amino acids: CAISEGQLVYEQYF.

J is TRBJ1-5 and V is TRBV5-1, with D tentatively TRBD1 (6 bases). The CDR3 contains 15 residues. Trimming took 3 bases from V and 6 from J, leaving 16 bases between them. Per the germline V gene, CDR1 is SGHRS and CDR2 is YFSETQ. The CDR3 coding sequence is TGCGCCAGCAGCTCGACCGCAGGGGAGGGTCAGCCCCAGCATTTT. This codes for CASSSTAGEGQPQHF.

This clone was seen once. The J gene is TRBJ2-1, the V gene TRBV7-2, with 11 bases identical to TRBD2. The germline CDR1 and CDR2 sequences are SGHTA and FQGNSA. V dropped 6 bases and J dropped 2; count of bases not matched to a gene: 0. The CDR3 runs 14 residues. For the CDR3, the DNA is TGTGCCAGCAGACTAGCGGGGGCCTACAATGAGCAGTTCTTC. Translation: CASRLAGAYNEQFF.

The rearrangement uses TRBV5-1 and TRBJ2-1; 13 bases are shared with TRBD2. Trimming at V came to 0 bases and at J to 8 bases, leaving 8 bases not matched to a gene. Germline assignment: CDR1 SGHRS and CDR2 YFSETQ. The CDR3 length is 17 residues. CDR3 sequence (DNA): TGCGCCAGCAGCTTGGGACAGGGACTAGCGGGGTTGGATGAGCAGTTCTTC. This encodes CASSLGQGLAGLDEQFF.

The chain employs TRBV28 and TRBJ1-6, with D uncertain. From germline, CDR1 is MDHEN and CDR2 SYDVKM. V gave up 3 bases and J gave up 13 bases, with 22 bases separating them. The CDR3 is 16 amino acids. The CDR3 protein is CASSFGPWARDRPLHF. CDR3 DNA sequence: TGTGCCAGCAGTTTCGGGCCATGGGCCCGGGATCGTCCCCTCCACTTT.

This clone has only a few counts. V usage is TRBV28 and J usage is TRBJ1-2; 8 nucleotides align to TRBD1. Germline CDR1 reads MDHEN; CDR2 reads SYDVKM. The junction had 5 bases not matched to a gene; V was cut back by 4 bases and J by 4 bases. This CDR3 contains 14 residues. This chain's CDR3 is CASSSGQGIYGYTF. The CDR3 DNA follows: TGTGCCAGCAGTTCCGGACAGGGCATCTATGGCTACACCTTC.

The V call is TRBV6-1, the J call TRBJ1-4; a weak D match, TRBD1 (6 bases). The ends were cut back, 4 bases at V and 0 bases at J, with 6 bases in the middle. The CDR3 is 14 amino acids. The germline V gene encodes CDR1 MNHNS and CDR2 SASEGT. The CDR3 reads CASSGTATNEKLFF. CDR3 DNA: TGTGCCAGCAGTGGGACAGCAACTAATGAAAAACTGTTTTTT.

The CDR3 spells CASSPTGLRNTEAFF. In DNA, the CDR3 is TGTGCCAGCAGTCCTACAGGGCTGCGGAACACTGAAGCTTTCTTT. V usage is TRBV28 and J usage is TRBJ1-1; tentatively, D is TRBD1 (6 bases). V shed 5 bases and J shed 1 base, with 14 bases lying between them. This CDR3 has 15 amino acids. Germline CDR1 reads MDHEN; CDR2 reads SYDVKM.

The chain is built from TRBV7-9 and TRBJ2-6, with D perhaps TRBD2 (7 bases). Germline CDR1 is SEHNR and CDR2 is FQNEAQ (reference sequence). This CDR3 region has 13 residues. V lost 7 bases and J lost 13, with 17 bases in between. CDR3 DNA sequence: TGTGCCAGCACCCAAGGGGGGGTGGGGGTCCTGACTTTC. It yields the protein CASTQGGVGVLTF.

The CDR3 DNA reads as TGTGCCAGCAGTGAAGCCCCCCGGGCCCGCAGGGAGACCCAGTACTTC. This encodes CASSEAPRARRETQYF. The chain carries TRBV6-1 and TRBJ2-5; D gene uncertain. Trimming took 0 bases from V and 5 from J, leaving 16 bases between them. CDR3 length equals 16 residues. Germline V gene lookup returns CDR1 MNHNS and CDR2 SASEGT.

V is TRBV9 and J is TRBJ2-7; possibly TRBD1 for D (6 bases). The germline gives CDR1 SGDLS, CDR2 YYNGEE. Trimming removed 0 bases from V and 9 bases from J, with 16 bases in between. The CDR3 contains 14 residues. DNA of the CDR3: TGTGCCAGCAGCGTAGAGGGGACACGGTCTGGGCAGTACTTC. Protein: CASSVEGTRSGQYF.

This rearrangement joins TRBV6-5 to TRBJ2-7; 10 bases map to TRBD1. Germline V gene lookup returns CDR1 MNHEY and CDR2 SVGAGI. This CDR3 contains 13 residues. V was clipped by 10 bases and J by 5 bases; unmatched bases: 8. The DNA for the CDR3 is TGTGCCATCGACCGGGACAGGGGCCACGAGCAGTACTTC. It translates to CAIDRDRGHEQYF.

CDR3 in DNA: TGTGCCAGCAGCGTAGACGGGGGGGCGGACACTGAAGCTTTCTTT. It encodes CASSVDGGADTEAFF. The V call is TRBV9, the J call TRBJ1-1; D possibly corresponds to TRBD1 (6 bases). Trimming shortened V by 0 bases and J by 3 bases, and 12 bases separated the two germline ends. CDR3 length: 15 amino acids. The germline gives CDR1 SGDLS, CDR2 YYNGEE.

The CDR3: CASSSAGGPSPDTQYF. The CDR3 DNA is TGTGCCAGCAGCTCAGCGGGGGGGCCAAGCCCAGATACGCAGTATTTT. The chain is built from TRBV7-2 and TRBJ2-3; 10 bases match TRBD2. Looked up from germline, CDR1 is SGHTA and CDR2 is FQGNSA. CDR3 length: 16 residues. With V trimmed by 4 bases and J by 4 bases, 8 bases remained unmatched.

The V gene is TRBV30, the J gene TRBJ2-3; D gene ambiguous. The CDR3 length is 13 residues. Germline V gives CDR1 GTSNPN, CDR2 SVGIG (reference sequence). Trimming took off 3 bases at V and 1 base at J, with 8 bases between the two ends. CDR3 in DNA: TGTGCCTGGAGGGCTGGGGGCACAGATACGCAGTATTTT. Amino acids: CAWRAGGTDTQYF.

CDR3 DNA sequence: TGTGCCAGTAGCTCGGGTATTGCTCAAGAGACCCAGTACTTC. It encodes CASSSGIAQETQYF. The chain couples TRBV19 to TRBJ2-5; D gene ambiguous. V shed 6 bases and J shed 2 bases, with 13 bases lying between them. The length of the CDR3 is 14 residues. Germline V gene sequence: CDR1 LNHDA, CDR2 SQIVND (reference sequence).

The rearrangement joins TRBV11-2 to TRBJ2-5; D tentatively fits TRBD1 or TRBD2 (6 bases each). Germline CDR1 is SGHAT and CDR2 is FQNNGV. With 2 bases removed from V and 2 bases from J, the gap between germline ends came to 12 bases. This CDR3 has 15 residues. The CDR3 sequence is CASSLKWRGQETQYF. As DNA, the CDR3 is TGTGCCAGCAGCTTAAAATGGAGGGGGCAAGAGACCCAGTACTTC.

The chain is built from TRBV28 and TRBJ1-1, with D possibly TRBD1 on 5 matching bases. Germline loops: CDR1 MDHEN, CDR2 SYDVKM. Deletions cut 3 bases from V and 3 bases from J, with 14 bases between. This CDR3 is 15 amino acids long. The CDR3 DNA reads TGTGCCAGCAGTTTCGTGATGAGGGGCCACACTGAAGCTTTCTTT. As protein: CASSFVMRGHTEAFF.

The rearrangement links TRBV6-5 to TRBJ2-1; the D gene is possibly TRBD2 (6 bases). The CDR3 totals 16 residues. Germline values: CDR1 MNHEY, CDR2 SVGAGI. V gave up 4 bases and J gave up 4 bases, with 17 bases separating them. CDR3 in DNA: TGTGCCAGCAGTTCATTGGCGGGGTCCCTATACAATGAGCAGTTCTTC. The encoded protein is CASSSLAGSLYNEQFF.

The chain carries TRBV28 and TRBJ2-1; possibly TRBD1 or TRBD2 for D (7 bases each). Deletions cut 8 bases from V and 2 bases from J, with 16 bases between. CDR1 and CDR2 from the germline V gene are MDHEN and SYDVKM. The CDR3 is 15 residues long. In nucleotides, the CDR3 is TGTGCCAGCTGGGGGAGGGGGCGCCCCTACAATGAGCAGTTCTTC. This gives the protein CASWGRGRPYNEQFF. Full variable domain (outside the CDR3, taken from reference TRBV28 and TRBJ2-1): DVKVTQSSRYLVKRTGEKVFLECVQDMDHENMFWYRQDPGLGLRLIYFSYDVKMKEKGDIPEGYSVSREKKERFSLILESASTNQTSMYLCASWGRGRPYNEQFFGPGTRLTVL.

The chain has TRBV18 and TRBJ2-7; D call uncertain. CDR3 length: 16 amino acids. The V end was cut by 1 base, the J end by 3 bases, with 16 bases between. Germline values: CDR1 KGHSH, CDR2 LQKENI. CDR3 region: CASSPRTQVRDYEQYF. The CDR3 nucleotides read TGTGCCAGCTCACCACGTACGCAGGTTAGGGACTACGAGCAGTACTTC.

V and J are TRBV4-1 and TRBJ2-7, with D maybe TRBD2 (5 bases). This CDR3 is built from 16 residues. V was trimmed by 1 base and J by 0 bases, leaving 13 bases between them. Germline V gene data show CDR1 as MGHRA and CDR2 as YSYEKL. The CDR3 spells CASSQVTRGSSYEQYF. CDR3 in DNA: TGCGCCAGCAGCCAAGTGACCCGGGGTAGCTCCTACGAGCAGTACTTC.

The sample holds one count of this clone. V is TRBV6-6 and J is TRBJ2-6; D is unresolved. The CDR3 covers 15 residues. Trimming cost V 2 bases and J 0 bases, with 5 bases left between them. Germline V gene data show CDR1 as MNHNY and CDR2 as SVGAGI (reference sequence). The CDR3 here is CASSYIASGANVLTF. CDR3 DNA: TGTGCCAGCAGTTACATAGCCTCTGGGGCCAACGTCCTGACTTTC.

The genes are TRBV6-1 and TRBJ1-2; D is unclear. Trimming left V 3 bases short and J 4 bases short, with 6 bases between. The CDR3 runs 12 residues. CDR1 and CDR2 from the germline V gene are MNHNS and SASEGT. The CDR3 bases are TGTGCCAGCAGTGATCTACCCTATGGCTACACCTTC. Its protein product is CASSDLPYGYTF.

The rearrangement joins TRBV7-2 to TRBJ1-2; no clear D. The V gene lost 1 base and the J gene lost 2 bases, with 5 bases spanning the gap. Germline assignment: CDR1 SGHTA and CDR2 FQGNSA. This CDR3 spans 13 amino acids. For the CDR3, the DNA is TGTGCCAGCAGCTTAGTTGGGAACTATGGCTACACCTTC. As protein: CASSLVGNYGYTF.